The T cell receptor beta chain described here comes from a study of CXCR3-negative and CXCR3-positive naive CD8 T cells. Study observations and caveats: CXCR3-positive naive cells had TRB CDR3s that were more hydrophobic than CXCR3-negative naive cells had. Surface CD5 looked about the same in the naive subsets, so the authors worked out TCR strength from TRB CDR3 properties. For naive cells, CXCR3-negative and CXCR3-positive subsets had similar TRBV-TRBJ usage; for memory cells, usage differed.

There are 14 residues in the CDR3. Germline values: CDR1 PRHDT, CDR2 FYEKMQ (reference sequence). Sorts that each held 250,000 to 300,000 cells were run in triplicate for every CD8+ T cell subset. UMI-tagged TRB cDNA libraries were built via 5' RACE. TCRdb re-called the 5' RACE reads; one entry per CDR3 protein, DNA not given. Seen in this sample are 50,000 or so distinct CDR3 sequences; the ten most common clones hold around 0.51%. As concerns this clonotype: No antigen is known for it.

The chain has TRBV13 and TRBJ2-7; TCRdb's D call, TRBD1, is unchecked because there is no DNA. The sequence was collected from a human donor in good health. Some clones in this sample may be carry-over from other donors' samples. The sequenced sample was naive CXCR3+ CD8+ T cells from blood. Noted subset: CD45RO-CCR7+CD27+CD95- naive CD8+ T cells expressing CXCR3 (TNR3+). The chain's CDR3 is CASRERTGGYEQYF.